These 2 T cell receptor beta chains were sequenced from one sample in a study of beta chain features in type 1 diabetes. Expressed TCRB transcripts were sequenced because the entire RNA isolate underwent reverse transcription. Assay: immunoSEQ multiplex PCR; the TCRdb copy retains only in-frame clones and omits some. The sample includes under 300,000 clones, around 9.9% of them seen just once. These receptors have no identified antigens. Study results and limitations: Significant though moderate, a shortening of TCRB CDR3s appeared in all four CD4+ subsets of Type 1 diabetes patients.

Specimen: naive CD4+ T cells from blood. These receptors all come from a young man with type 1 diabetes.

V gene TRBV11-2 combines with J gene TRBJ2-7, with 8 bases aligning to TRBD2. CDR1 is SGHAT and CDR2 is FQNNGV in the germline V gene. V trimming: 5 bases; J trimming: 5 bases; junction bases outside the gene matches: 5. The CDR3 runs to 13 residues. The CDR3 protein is CASSPGGGDEQYF. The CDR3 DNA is TGTGCCAGCAGCCCCGGGGGGGGCGACGAGCAGTACTTC.

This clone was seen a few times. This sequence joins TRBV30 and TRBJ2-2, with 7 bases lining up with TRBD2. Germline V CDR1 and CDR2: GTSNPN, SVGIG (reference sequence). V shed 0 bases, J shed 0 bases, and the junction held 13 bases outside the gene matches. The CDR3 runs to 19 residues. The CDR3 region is CAWSVFLIQRGPNTGELFF. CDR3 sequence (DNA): TGTGCCTGGAGTGTCTTTTTAATCCAGCGGGGTCCGAACACCGGGGAGCTGTTTTTT.